Listed below are T cell receptor beta chains from one sample, sequenced in a study of blood T cell repertoires in COVID-19. Libraries were prepared by immunoSEQ multiplex PCR; TCRdb keeps only in-frame clonotypes and omits some of them. The top ten clones hold about 14% of a sample with fewer than 80,000 clones, approximately 80% of them seen once. Sequencing input: peripheral blood. The receptors come from a man in his sixties with COVID-19, enrolled during active disease. Each CDR3 is given without its conserved first and last residue. Each record gives: J gene, V gene, CDR3 protein.

TRBJ2-2	TRBV11-2	ASSPRDLGTGELF
TRBJ2-7	TRBV24-1	ATTGFYEQY
TRBJ2-1	TRBV12-3/TRBV12-4	ASNPTGLSGQF
TRBJ2-3	TRBV10-3	AISGTGTTDTQY
TRBJ2-7	TRBV12-3/TRBV12-4	ASRGDSPEQY
TRBJ1-1	TRBV19	ASSPRQGSEAF
TRBJ1-2	TRBV27	ASSWERENNYGYT
TRBJ2-3	TRBV7-3	ASSSLAGGSTDTQY
TRBJ2-1	TRBV11-3	ASSLVGGDYNEQF
TRBJ2-1	TRBV5-1	ASSFQEGVEQF
TRBJ2-3	TRBV27	ASSGGFGSDTQY
TRBJ2-3	TRBV5-1	ASSRKFGEVDTQY
TRBJ1-1	TRBV4-1	ASSLDFFGGTEAF
TRBJ2-5	TRBV2	ANRQGEETQY
TRBJ2-2	TRBV5-4	ASSFDEGRGSVNRGELF
TRBJ1-2	TRBV30	AWNRQGARGGYGYT
TRBJ2-7	TRBV2	ASSVAGGPIYEQY
TRBJ1-2	TRBV10-2	ASSESRGRGYT
TRBJ2-3	TRBV30	AWSMRRASTDTQY
TRBJ2-3	TRBV4-1	ASSQAGGGADTQY
TRBJ2-3	TRBV5-1	ASSLASGFADTQY
TRBJ2-5	TRBV5-1	ASSTRGMGLVETQY
TRBJ2-3	TRBV9	ASSVAPSGGTDTQY
TRBJ2-4	TRBV5-1	ASSLALGGVDIQY
TRBJ1-2	TRBV6-5	ASSFTGNYGYT
TRBJ2-1	TRBV7-2	ASNPTTYNEQF
TRBJ2-1	TRBV12-5	ASGLGVRLGVNNEQF
TRBJ2-1	TRBV9	ASNPGGASYNEQF
TRBJ2-5	TRBV9	ASSAGTEGETQY
TRBJ1-4	TRBV28	ASRRPGGEKLF
TRBJ2-7	TRBV7-2	ASSRGSAEQY
TRBJ1-2	TRBV19	ASTEFFTSGTDGYT
TRBJ2-1	TRBV24-1	ATSDGDFAIYNEQF
TRBJ2-1	TRBV19	ASSMGQYNEQF
TRBJ2-2	TRBV7-3	ASSLTGQGARTGELF
TRBJ2-3	TRBV5-1	ASSLGLAPTDTQY
TRBJ2-7	TRBV6-5	ASQVTSDYEQY
TRBJ1-5	TRBV6-5	ASTRYSNQPQH
TRBJ2-5	TRBV12-5	ASGLGGAETQY
TRBJ2-5	TRBV5-1	ASSSAGGETQY
TRBJ2-1	TRBV7-9	ASSPGRGQGKQF
TRBJ1-1	TRBV11-3	ASSLDTGNTEAF
TRBJ2-1	TRBV24-1	ATSGTSGPAYNEQF
TRBJ1-1	TRBV7-6	ASSFTGGTEAF
TRBJ1-2	TRBV12-3/TRBV12-4	AGAVQDSYGYT
TRBJ2-1	TRBV9	ASSVRLAGYNEQF